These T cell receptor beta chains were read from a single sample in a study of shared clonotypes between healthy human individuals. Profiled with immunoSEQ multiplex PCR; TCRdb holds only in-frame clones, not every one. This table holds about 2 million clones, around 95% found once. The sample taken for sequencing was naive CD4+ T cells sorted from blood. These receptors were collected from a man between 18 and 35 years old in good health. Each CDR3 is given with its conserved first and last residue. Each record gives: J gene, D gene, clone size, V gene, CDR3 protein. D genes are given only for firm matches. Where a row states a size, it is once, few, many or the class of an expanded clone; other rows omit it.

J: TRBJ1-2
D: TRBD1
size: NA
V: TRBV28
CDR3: CASGIQGAGDYGYTF

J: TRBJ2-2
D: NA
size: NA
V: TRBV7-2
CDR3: CASRINTGELFF

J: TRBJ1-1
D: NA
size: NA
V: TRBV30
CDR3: CAWSVMGGTEAFF

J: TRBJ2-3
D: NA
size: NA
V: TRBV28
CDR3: CASSFRSLTDTQYF

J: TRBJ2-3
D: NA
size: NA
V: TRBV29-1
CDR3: CSAEGIGASATDTQYF

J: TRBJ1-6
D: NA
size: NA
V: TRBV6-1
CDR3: CASSEQGNSPLHF

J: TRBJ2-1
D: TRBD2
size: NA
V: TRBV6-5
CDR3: CASIRLAGNNEQFF

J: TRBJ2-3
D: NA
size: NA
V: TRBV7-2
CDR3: CASSLLAVSSTDTQYF

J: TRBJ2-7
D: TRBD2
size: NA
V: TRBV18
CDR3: CASSPGLAGGGAYEQYF

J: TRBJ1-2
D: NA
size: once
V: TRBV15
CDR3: CATSRVGGDGYTF

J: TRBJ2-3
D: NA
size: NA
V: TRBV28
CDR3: CASSFTGSDTQYF

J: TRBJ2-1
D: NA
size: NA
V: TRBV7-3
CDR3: CASSLETNNNEQFF

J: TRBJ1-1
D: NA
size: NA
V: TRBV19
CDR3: CASSIGGGTEAFF

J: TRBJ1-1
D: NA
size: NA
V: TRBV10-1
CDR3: CASSERRAAAEAFF

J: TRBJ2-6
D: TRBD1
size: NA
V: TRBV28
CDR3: CASSRRQGKAGANVLTF

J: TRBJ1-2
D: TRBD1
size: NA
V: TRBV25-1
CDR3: CASSKGQGGGYTF

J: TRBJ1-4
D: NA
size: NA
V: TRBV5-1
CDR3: CASRSEEKLFF

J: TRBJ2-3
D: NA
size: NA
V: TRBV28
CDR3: CASAGAGTDTQYF

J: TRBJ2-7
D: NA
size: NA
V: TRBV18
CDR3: CASSPGPESMKYF

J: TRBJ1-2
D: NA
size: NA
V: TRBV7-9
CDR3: CASSLGGFGGYTF

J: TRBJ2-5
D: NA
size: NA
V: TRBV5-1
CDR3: CASSLGGMETQYF

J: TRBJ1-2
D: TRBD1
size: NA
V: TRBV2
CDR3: CASGGQANYGYTF

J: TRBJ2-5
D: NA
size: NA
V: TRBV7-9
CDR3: CASSSAETQYF

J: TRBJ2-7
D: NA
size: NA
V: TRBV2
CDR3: CASSGPGEQYF

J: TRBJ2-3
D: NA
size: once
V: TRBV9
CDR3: CASSVVGDTQYF

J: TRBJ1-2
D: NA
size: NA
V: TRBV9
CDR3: CASSVREGLYGYTF

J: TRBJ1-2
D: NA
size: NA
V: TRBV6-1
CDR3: CASSAAGANYGYTF

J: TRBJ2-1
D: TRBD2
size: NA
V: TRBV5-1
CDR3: CASSPIAGSYNEQFF

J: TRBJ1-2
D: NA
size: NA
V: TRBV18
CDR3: CASSPRQEANYGYTF

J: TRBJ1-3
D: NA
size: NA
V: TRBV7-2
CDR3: CASSLYDDLGNTIYF

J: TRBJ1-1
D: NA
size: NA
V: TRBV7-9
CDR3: CASSFRGRGTEAFF

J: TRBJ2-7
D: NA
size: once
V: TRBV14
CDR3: CASSRDLRNSYEQYF

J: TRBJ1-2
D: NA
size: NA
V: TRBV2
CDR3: CASSVRVGGYTF

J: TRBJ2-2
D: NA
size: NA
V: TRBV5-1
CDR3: CASSREVSTGELFF

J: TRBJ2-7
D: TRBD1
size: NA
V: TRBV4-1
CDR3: CASSHNTQGGEQYF

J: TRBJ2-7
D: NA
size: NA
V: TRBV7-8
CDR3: CASSLGGGSTAYEQYF

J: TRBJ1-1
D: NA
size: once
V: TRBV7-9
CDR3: CASSRQKNTEAFF

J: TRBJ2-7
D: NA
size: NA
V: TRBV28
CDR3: CASSLPSYEQYF

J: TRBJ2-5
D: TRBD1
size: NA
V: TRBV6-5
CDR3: CASSYTPGTGLKTQYF

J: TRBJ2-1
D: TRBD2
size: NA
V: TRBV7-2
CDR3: CASSTRTSGRNEQFF

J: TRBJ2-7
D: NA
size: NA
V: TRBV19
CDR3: CASSSGATSYEQYF